This TCR beta chain was sequenced during a study of blood T cells in healthy people across ages. A second PCR of about 6 to 11 cycles used a sample-barcoded 5' primer and a J-beta primer mix. TCRdb redid the calling of the 5' RACE reads with MiXCR, one entry per CDR3 protein. The repertoire holds approximately 900,000 distinct CDR3 sequences, with about 27% as singletons. V lost 2 bases and J lost 4, with 12 bases in between. This CDR3 region has 15 residues. Germline lookup yields CDR1 MNHEY and CDR2 SVGEGT. As to this clonotype: Antigen unknown. The CDR3 carries no conserved terminal phenylalanine or tryptophan, so it likely arises from a read error.

Study results and limitations: Per-million-T-cell TCR beta diversity fell roughly linearly with age. Researchers report that TCR beta diversity correlated strongly with naive T cell percentage.

The same data also went into a second study, on T cells of mothers and their children. Per that paper: The cDNA synthesis received all extracted RNA, at about 1.5 ug per 15 ul. Every mother produced more than 9.5 million TCR beta CDR3 reads, whereas every child provided around 3 million.

Sequenced input: blood. This receptor was obtained from a woman in her thirties or forties in good health. The gene calls are TRBV6-2 or TRBV6-3 and TRBJ1-5, with D perhaps TRBD1 (5 bases). This CDR3 reads CASSYKGLGNQPQHV. The CDR3 DNA reads as TGTGCCAGCAGTTACAAGGGGTTAGGAAATCAGCCCCAGCATGTT.